This TCR beta chain was documented in a study of T-cell memory formation after mild COVID-19. Broader study findings: Pre-infection memory contained some responding clones, which suggested that cross-reactive memory had joined.

Comment on this clonotype: Its antigen is unknown.

Trimming removed 4 bases from V and 1 base from J, with 13 bases in between. This CDR3 region has 16 residues. Germline loops: CDR1 SGHTA, CDR2 FQGTGA. A 5'RACE reaction primed in the constant segment made cDNA libraries of TCR alpha and TCR beta, and these carried sample barcodes and UMIs. MiXCR, run by TCRdb on the 5' RACE reads, gives a single entry per CDR3 protein. The data contain 300,000 to 400,000 distinct CDR3 sequences, about a sixth of them seen just once; the ten biggest clones take up 20% to 25%. The sequenced sample consisted of PBMCs or a T cell subset sorted from them (not recorded which). The gene calls are TRBV7-3 and TRBJ2-2, with no clear D. This TCR was recovered from a man in his late teens or twenties who had mild COVID-19 (a few samples of this study predate the infection). Cell type and time point are not known. The CDR3 loop reads CASSSLGTQNTGELFF. Here the CDR3 DNA reads TGTGCCAGCAGCTCCCTAGGAACCCAGAACACCGGGGAGCTGTTTTTT.